This entry lists 5 T cell receptor beta chains sequenced from one sample in a study of identical twins. TCRdb analysed the 5' RACE reads with MiXCR anew, one entry per CDR3 protein. Counted here are approximately 260,000 distinct CDR3 sequences, roughly 8.7% occurring once; the ten biggest clones make up approximately 3%. The same specimen was also included in a second study, on yellow fever vaccine responses in identical twins.

The specimen was CD8+ T cells sorted from blood. All receptors come from a woman aged 18-29 years in good health.

The chain joins TRBV2 to TRBJ2-1, with TRBD1 as a possible D gene (5 bases). Trimming stripped 6 bases from V and 8 bases from J, with 29 bases between. The germline V gene has CDR1 SNHLY and CDR2 FYNNEI. This CDR3 region has 18 residues. CDR3 in DNA: TGTGCCAGCAGGATTCCGACAGAAACTAATTACCGTACACATGAGCAGTTCTTC. Its protein product is CASRIPTETNYRTHEQFF.

This clonotype was seen a few times. The J gene is TRBJ2-7, the V gene TRBV5-1; 11 bases match TRBD1. The J segment lost 2 bases and the V segment lost 7 bases, leaving 17 bases of the junction unmatched. CDR1 and CDR2 (germline): SGHRS, YFSETQ. This CDR3 is built from 18 residues. CDR3: CASEGVTDRGRLTYEQYF. CDR3 sequence (DNA): TGCGCCAGCGAGGGAGTGACGGACAGGGGGCGCCTGACCTACGAGCAGTACTTC. Together with reference TRBV5-1 and TRBJ2-7, the CDR3 gives the full variable domain: KAGVTQTPRYLIKTRGQQVTLSCSPISGHRSVSWYQQTPGQGLQFLFEYFSETQRNKGNFPGRFSGRQFSNSRSEMNVSTLELGDSALYLCASEGVTDRGRLTYEQYFGPGTRLTVT.

This clonotype has ten or more counts. V is TRBV29-1 and J is TRBJ2-7, with D unclear. V lost 4 bases and J 1 base, leaving 8 bases between the germline ends. This CDR3 has 12 amino acids. The germline V gene has CDR1 SQVTM and CDR2 ANQGSEA. For the CDR3, the DNA is TGCAGCGTTGTAAGCGATTCCTACGAGCAGTACTTC. It yields the protein CSVVSDSYEQYF.

This clonotype was detected ten times or more. The chain recombines TRBV4-2 with TRBJ1-1, with D unresolved. CDR1 LGHNA and CDR2 YNFKEQ come from the germline V gene. The CDR3 has 15 residues. Trimming cost V 1 base and J 4 bases, with 13 bases left between them. This CDR3 is CASSQVEGSGTEAFF. The CDR3 DNA reads as TGTGCCAGCAGCCAAGTAGAAGGGTCGGGCACTGAAGCTTTCTTT.

This clonotype was recorded many times. The chain recombines TRBV10-1 with TRBJ2-7; D is perhaps TRBD2 (6 bases). From germline, CDR1 is WNHNN and CDR2 SYGVQD (reference sequence). V was cut by 0 bases and J by 10 bases, with 13 bases left in between. This CDR3 is built from 13 residues. Here the CDR3 DNA reads TGCGCCAGCAGTGAGTCGGCGGGATCAGCCCAGTACTTC. As protein: CASSESAGSAQYF.